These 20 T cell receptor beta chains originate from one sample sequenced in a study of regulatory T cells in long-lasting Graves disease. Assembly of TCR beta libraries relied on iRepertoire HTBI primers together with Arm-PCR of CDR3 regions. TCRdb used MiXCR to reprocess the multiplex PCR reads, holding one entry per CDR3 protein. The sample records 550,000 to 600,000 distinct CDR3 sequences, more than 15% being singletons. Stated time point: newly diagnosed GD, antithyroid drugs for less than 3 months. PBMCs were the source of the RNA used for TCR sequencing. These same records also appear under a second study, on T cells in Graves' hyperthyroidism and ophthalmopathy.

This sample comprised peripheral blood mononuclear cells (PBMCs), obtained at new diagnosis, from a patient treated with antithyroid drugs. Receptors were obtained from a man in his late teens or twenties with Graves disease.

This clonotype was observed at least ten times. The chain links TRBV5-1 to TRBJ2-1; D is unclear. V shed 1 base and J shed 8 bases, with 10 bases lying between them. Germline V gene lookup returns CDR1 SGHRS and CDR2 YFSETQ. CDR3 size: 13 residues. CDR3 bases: TGCGCCAGCAGCTTGCGGGTTGGGGATGAGCAGTTCTTC. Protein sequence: CASSLRVGDEQFF.

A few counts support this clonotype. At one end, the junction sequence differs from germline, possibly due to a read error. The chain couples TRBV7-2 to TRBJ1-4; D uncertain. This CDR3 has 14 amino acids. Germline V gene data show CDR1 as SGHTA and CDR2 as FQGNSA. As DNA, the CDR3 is TGTGCCAGCACCTTAAGTCATGGACGGGAAAAACTGTTTTTT. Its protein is CASTLSHGREKLFF.

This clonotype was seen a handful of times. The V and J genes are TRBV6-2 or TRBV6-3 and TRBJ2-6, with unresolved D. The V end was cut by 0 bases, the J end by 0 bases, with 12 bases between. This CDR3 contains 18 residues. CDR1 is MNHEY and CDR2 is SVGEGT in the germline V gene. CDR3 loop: CASSYSFSGISGANVLTF. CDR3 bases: TGTGCCAGCAGTTACTCGTTCTCTGGAATCTCTGGGGCCAACGTCCTGACTTTC.

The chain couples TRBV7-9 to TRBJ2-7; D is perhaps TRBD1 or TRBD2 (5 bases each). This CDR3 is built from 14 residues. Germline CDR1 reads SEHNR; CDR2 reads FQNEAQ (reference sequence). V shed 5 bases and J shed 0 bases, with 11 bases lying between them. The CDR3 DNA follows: TGTGCCAGCAGCGGGAGACAGTTCTCCTACGAGCAGTACTTC. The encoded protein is CASSGRQFSYEQYF.

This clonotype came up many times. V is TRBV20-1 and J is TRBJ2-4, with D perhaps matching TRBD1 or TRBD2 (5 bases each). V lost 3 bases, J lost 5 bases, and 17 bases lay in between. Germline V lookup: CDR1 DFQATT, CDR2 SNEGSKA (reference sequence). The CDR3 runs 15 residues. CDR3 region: CSASRGAGRENIQYF. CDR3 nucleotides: TGCAGTGCTAGCCGCGGAGCAGGGCGGGAAAACATTCAGTACTTC.

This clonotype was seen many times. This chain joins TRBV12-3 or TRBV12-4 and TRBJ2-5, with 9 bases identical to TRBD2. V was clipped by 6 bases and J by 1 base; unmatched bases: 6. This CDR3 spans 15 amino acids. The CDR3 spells CASSRTSDPQETQYF. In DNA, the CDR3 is TGTGCCAGCAGCCGGACTAGCGACCCCCAAGAGACCCAGTACTTC.

The DNA for the CDR3 is TGTGCCTGGCGCAAATGGACTAGCGGGCGATTCACAGATACGCAGTATTTT. Encoded protein: CAWRKWTSGRFTDTQYF. The chain employs TRBV30 and TRBJ2-3; 11 positions match TRBD2. Germline V gene sequence: CDR1 GTSNPN, CDR2 SVGIG (reference sequence). J gave up 2 bases and V 5 bases, and 12 bases lay outside the gene matches. The length of the CDR3 is 17 residues.

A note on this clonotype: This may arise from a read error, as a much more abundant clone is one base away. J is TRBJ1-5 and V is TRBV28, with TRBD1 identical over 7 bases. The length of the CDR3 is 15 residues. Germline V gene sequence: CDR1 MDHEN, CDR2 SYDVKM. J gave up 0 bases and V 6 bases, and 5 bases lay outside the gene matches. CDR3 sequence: CASRPDRDSNQPQHF. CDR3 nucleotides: TGTGCCAGCAGGCCCGACAGGGATAGCAATCAGCCCCAGCATTTT. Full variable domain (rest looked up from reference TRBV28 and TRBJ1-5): DVKVTQSSRYLVKRTGEKVFLECVQDMDHENMFWYRQDPGLGLRLIYFSYDVKMKEKGDIPEGYSVSREKKERFSLILESASTNQTSMYLCASRPDRDSNQPQHFGDGTRLSIL.

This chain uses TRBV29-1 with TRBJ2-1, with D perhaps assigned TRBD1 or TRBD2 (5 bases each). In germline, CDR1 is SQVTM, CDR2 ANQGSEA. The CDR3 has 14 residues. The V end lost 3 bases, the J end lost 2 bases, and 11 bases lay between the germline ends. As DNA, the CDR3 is TGCAGCGTTGATTATGGGGGTCCCTACAATGAGCAGTTCTTC. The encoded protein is CSVDYGGPYNEQFF.

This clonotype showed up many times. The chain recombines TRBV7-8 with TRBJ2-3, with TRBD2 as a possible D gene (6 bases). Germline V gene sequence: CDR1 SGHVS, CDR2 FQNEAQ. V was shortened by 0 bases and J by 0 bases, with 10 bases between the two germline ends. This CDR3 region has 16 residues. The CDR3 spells CASSLAERVSTDTQYF. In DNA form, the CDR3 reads TGTGCCAGCAGCTTAGCGGAGCGGGTTAGCACAGATACGCAGTATTTT.

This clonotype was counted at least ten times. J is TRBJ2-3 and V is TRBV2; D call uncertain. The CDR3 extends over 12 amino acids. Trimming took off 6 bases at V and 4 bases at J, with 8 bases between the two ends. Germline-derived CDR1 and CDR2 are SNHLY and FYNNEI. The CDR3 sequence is CASRRGADTQYF. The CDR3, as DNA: TGTGCCAGCAGGCGAGGCGCAGATACGCAGTATTTT.

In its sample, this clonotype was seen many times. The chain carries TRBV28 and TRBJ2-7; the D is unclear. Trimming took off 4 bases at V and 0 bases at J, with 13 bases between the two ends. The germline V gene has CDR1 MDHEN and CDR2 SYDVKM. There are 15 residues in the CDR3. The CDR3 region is CASSYTTSSSYEQYF. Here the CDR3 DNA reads TGTGCCAGCAGTTATACTACTTCCAGCTCCTACGAGCAGTACTTC. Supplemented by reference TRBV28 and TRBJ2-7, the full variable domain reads DVKVTQSSRYLVKRTGEKVFLECVQDMDHENMFWYRQDPGLGLRLIYFSYDVKMKEKGDIPEGYSVSREKKERFSLILESASTNQTSMYLCASSYTTSSSYEQYFGPGTRLTVT.

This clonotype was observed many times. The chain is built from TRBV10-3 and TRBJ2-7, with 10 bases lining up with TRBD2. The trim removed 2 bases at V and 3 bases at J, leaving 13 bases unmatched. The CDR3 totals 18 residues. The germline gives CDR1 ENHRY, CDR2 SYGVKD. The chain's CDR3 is CAISEKGSNLAGVYEQYF. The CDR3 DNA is TGTGCCATCAGTGAGAAGGGGAGTAACCTAGCGGGAGTCTACGAGCAGTACTTC.

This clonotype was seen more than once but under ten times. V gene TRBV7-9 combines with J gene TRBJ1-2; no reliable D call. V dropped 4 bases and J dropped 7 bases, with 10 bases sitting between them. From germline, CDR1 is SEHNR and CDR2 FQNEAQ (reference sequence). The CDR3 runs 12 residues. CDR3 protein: CASSSWAAGYTF. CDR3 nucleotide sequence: TGTGCCAGCAGCTCTTGGGCCGCTGGCTACACCTTC. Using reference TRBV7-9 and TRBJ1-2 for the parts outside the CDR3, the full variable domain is DTGVSQNPRHKITKRGQNVTFRCDPISEHNRLYWYRQTLGQGPEFLTYFQNEAQLEKSRLLSDRFSAERPKGSFSTLEIQRTEQGDSAMYLCASSSWAAGYTFGSGTRLTVV.

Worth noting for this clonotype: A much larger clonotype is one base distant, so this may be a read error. The DNA of the CDR3 is TGTGCCAGCAGCCAAGACTCCCGGGCATGGGAGGCCAATCGGCCCCAGCATTTT. This encodes CASSQDSRAWEANRPQHF. V usage is TRBV3-1 and J usage is TRBJ1-5; unclear D gene. CDR1 and CDR2 (germline): LGHDT, YNNKEL (reference sequence). The CDR3 spans 18 residues.

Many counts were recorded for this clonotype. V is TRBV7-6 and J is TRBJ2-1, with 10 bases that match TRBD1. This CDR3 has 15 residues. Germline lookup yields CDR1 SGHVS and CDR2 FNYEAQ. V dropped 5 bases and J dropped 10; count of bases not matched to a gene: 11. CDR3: CASSQSGTGAWEQFF. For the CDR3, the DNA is TGTGCCAGCAGCCAATCTGGGACAGGGGCCTGGGAGCAGTTCTTC.

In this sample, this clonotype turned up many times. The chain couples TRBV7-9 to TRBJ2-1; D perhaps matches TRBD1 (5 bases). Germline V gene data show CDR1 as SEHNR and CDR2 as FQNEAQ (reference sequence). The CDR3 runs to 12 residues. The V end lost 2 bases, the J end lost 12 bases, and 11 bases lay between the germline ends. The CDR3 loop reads CASSLRMTAQFF. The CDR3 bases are TGTGCCAGCAGCTTAAGGATGACAGCGCAGTTCTTC.

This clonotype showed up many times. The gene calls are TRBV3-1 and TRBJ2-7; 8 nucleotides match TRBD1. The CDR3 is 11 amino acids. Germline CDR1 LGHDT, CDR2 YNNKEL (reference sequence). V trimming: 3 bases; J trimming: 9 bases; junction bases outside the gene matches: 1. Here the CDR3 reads CASSHQGAQYF. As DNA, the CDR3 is TGTGCCAGCAGCCACCAGGGGGCGCAGTACTTC.

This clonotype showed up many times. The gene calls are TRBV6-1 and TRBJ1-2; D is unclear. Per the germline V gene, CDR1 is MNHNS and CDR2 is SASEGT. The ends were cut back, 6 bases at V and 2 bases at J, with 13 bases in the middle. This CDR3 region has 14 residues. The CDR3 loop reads CASRPRTENYGYTF. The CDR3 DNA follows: TGTGCCAGCAGGCCACGGACGGAAAACTATGGCTACACCTTC.

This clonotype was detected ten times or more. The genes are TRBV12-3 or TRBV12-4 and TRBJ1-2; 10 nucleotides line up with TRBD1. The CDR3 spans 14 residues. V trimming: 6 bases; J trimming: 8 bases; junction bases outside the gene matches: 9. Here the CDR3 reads CASRNRDRGFGYTF. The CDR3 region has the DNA TGTGCCAGCAGGAACCGGGACAGGGGATTCGGCTACACCTTC.